This TCR beta chain originates from a study of regulatory T cells in long-lasting Graves disease. Study findings and constraints: When disease was persistent, TRBV28, TRBJ1-2 and TRBJ2-5 were the favored segments.

The time point denotes: newly diagnosed GD, antithyroid drugs for less than 3 months. The TCR library was prepared using RNA isolated from PBMCs. Diagnosing Graves' disease relied on the American Thyroid Association guidelines. It was an endocrinology department in Xi'an, China, that provided the patients. iRepertoire HTBI primers and Arm-PCR of CDR3 regions built TCR beta libraries. TCRdb fed the multiplex PCR reads into MiXCR, producing one record per CDR3 protein. This table holds around 500,000 distinct CDR3 sequences, about 16% found once. V shed 6 bases and J 4 bases; nucleotides not matched to a gene: 1. Per germline, CDR1 SGHDN and CDR2 FVKESK. CDR3 size: 14 residues. Notes on this clonotype: Its specificity is not known.

This sample also appeared in a second study, on T cells in Graves' hyperthyroidism and ophthalmopathy.

The chain employs TRBV14 and TRBJ2-2; 11 bases fit TRBD1. Specimen: peripheral blood mononuclear cells (PBMCs), collected at new diagnosis, from a patient treated with antithyroid drugs. The origin of this receptor is a woman aged 40-65 years with Graves disease. Here the CDR3 DNA reads TGTGCCAGCAGAGGGACAGGGGGCACCGGGGAGCTGTTTTTT. This sequence encodes CASRGTGGTGELFF. Complete variable domain (other parts from reference TRBV14 and TRBJ2-2): EAGVTQFPSHSVIEKGQTVTLRCDPISGHDNLYWYRRVMGKEIKFLLHFVKESKQDESGMPNNRFLAERTGGTYSTLKVQPAELEDSGVYFCASRGTGGTGELFFGEGSRLTVL.